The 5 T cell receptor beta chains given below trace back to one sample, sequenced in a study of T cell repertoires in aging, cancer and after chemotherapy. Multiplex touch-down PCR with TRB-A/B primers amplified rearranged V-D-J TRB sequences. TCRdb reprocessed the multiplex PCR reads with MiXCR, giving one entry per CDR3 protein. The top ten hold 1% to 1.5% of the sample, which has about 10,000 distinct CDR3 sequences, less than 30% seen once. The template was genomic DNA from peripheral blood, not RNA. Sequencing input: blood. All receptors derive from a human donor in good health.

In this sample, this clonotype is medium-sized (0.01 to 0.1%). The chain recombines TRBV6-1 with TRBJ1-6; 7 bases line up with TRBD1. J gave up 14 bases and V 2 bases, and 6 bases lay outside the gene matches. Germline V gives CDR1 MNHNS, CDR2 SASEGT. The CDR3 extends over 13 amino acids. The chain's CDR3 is CASSERQGGSLHF. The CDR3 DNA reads TGTGCCAGCAGTGAACGACAGGGCGGGTCCCTCCACTTT.

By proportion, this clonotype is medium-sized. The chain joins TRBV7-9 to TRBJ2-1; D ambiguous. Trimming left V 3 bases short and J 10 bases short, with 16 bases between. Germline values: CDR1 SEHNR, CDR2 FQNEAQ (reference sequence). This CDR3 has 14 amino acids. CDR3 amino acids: CASSFGVRGSEQFF. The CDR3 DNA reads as TGTGCCAGCAGCTTTGGCGTACGTGGTTCGGAGCAGTTCTTC.

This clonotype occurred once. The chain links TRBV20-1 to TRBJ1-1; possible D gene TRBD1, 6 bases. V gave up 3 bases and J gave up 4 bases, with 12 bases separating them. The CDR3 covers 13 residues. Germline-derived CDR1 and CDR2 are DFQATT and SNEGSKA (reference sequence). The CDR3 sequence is CSARGGGGTEAFF. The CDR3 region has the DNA TGCAGTGCTAGGGGGGGGGGCGGCACTGAAGCTTTCTTT.

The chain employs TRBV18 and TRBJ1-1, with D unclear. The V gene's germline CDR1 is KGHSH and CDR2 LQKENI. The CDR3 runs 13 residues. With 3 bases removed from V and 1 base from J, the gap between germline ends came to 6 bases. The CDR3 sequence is CASSPSSNTEAFF. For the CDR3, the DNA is TGTGCCAGCTCACCTAGCTCGAACACTGAAGCTTTCTTT.

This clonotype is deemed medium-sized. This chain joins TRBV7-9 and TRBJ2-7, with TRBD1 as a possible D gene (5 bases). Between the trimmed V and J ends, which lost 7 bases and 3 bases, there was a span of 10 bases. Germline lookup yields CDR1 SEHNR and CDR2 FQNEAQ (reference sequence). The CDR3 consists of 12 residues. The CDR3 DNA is TGTGCCAGCAAGAACAGGAACTACGAGCAGTACTTC. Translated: CASKNRNYEQYF.